This paragraph reports one TCR beta chain. These data come from a study of blood T cell repertoires in COVID-19. About the study: Donors in the United States, Italy and Spain gave samples during acute or convalescent COVID-19. Sources were T cells, B-cell-depleted T cells, or PBMCs; the material itself was cDNA or gDNA.

Per the original methods: Amplification of reference gene primers provided the estimated nucleated cell counts. Method: immunoSEQ multiplex PCR; TCRdb's copy keeps in-frame clones and lacks some. V, J and clone size derive from that table, while D and trimming were established from the DNA sequence. The sample consists of about 150,000 clones, 80% of them appearing once. The germline V gene encodes CDR1 LGHDT and CDR2 YNNKEL (reference sequence). This CDR3 is 13 amino acids long. Trimming cost V 4 bases and J 10 bases, with 14 bases left between them. Specimen: peripheral blood. The chain employs TRBV3-1 (or the pseudogene TRBV3-2) and TRBJ2-1, with D tentatively TRBD1 (6 bases). The TCR sequence derives from a man aged 60-69 years with acute or convalescent COVID-19. This CDR3 is CASSRRQAGEQFF. CDR3 nucleotides: TGTGCCAGCAGCCGCCGACAGGCCGGGGAGCAGTTCTTC.